Shown below are 18 T cell receptor beta chains from a single sample sequenced in a study of blood T cell repertoires in COVID-19. Here immunoSEQ multiplex PCR was the method, and the copy in TCRdb shows in-frame clones only, minus some. The data show about 320,000 clones, 89% seen once. The sample taken for sequencing was peripheral blood. These receptors were taken from a woman aged 25 to 45 with COVID-19, enrolled during active disease.

This chain joins TRBV3-1 (or the pseudogene TRBV3-2) and TRBJ2-5, with TRBD2 identical over 7 bases. CDR3 length: 17 amino acids. The ends lost 4 bases at V and 2 bases at J; junction bases unmatched: 13. Germline values: CDR1 LGHDT, CDR2 YNNKEL (reference sequence). Here the CDR3 DNA reads TGTGCCAGCAGCCCGAGTAAATCTAGCGGAGCACAAGAGACCCAGTACTTC. As protein: CASSPSKSSGAQETQYF.

This clone was observed a single time. V gene TRBV4-1 combines with J gene TRBJ2-7; D unresolved. CDR1 MGHRA and CDR2 YSYEKL come from the germline V gene. The CDR3 contains 13 residues. The V end lost 2 bases, the J end lost 2 bases, and 7 bases lay between the germline ends. CDR3 sequence reads: CASSQTVTYEQYF. The DNA for the CDR3 is TGCGCCAGCAGCCAAACAGTTACCTACGAGCAGTACTTC.

CDR3 DNA sequence: TGTGCCAGCTCACGGGGCGGGGGCAATCAGCCCCAGCATTTT. Amino acid sequence: CASSRGGGNQPQHF. The V call is TRBV18, the J call TRBJ1-5; tentative D call: TRBD1 (5 bases). The CDR3 extends over 14 amino acids. V lost 4 bases to trimming and J lost 2 bases, with 9 bases between them. The germline gives CDR1 KGHSH, CDR2 LQKENI.

This clone was seen only once. The gene calls are TRBV19 and TRBJ1-5; unclear D gene. Germline CDR1 LNHDA, CDR2 SQIVND (reference sequence). CDR3 length: 17 amino acids. V was clipped by 4 bases and J by 0 bases, with 16 bases between them. The CDR3 spells CASSTYPGLYSNQPQHF. The CDR3 DNA is TGTGCCAGTAGTACCTACCCGGGTCTCTATAGCAATCAGCCCCAGCATTTT.

Here the CDR3 DNA reads TGTGCCAGCTCACCATTAGACAGGAACACTGAAGCTTTCTTT. Translation gives CASSPLDRNTEAFF. The chain uses TRBV18 and TRBJ1-1; possible D gene TRBD1, 5 bases. Germline-derived CDR1 and CDR2 are KGHSH and LQKENI. The CDR3 is made up of 14 amino acids. Trimming took off 2 bases at V and 1 base at J, with 8 bases between the two ends.

The genes are TRBV2 and TRBJ2-7, with D possibly TRBD1 on 5 matching bases. Germline V gene lookup returns CDR1 SNHLY and CDR2 FYNNEI. V was pared by 4 bases and J by 4 bases, with 14 bases between. This CDR3 has 14 amino acids. The CDR3 nucleotides are TGTGCCAGCAGTGGGGGTAGGGGTTGGTACGAGCAGTACTTC. This sequence encodes CASSGGRGWYEQYF.

The table lists this clone with a count of one. The chain uses TRBV2 and TRBJ2-1; a weak D match, TRBD2 (7 bases). This CDR3 contains 14 residues. V was pared by 7 bases and J by 7 bases, with 17 bases between. CDR1 and CDR2 from the germline V gene are SNHLY and FYNNEI. The CDR3 reads CASKIRGAGNEQFF. The CDR3 DNA sequence: TGTGCCAGCAAGATTCGGGGGGCCGGGAATGAGCAGTTCTTC.

The chain joins TRBV5-4 to TRBJ2-7; no firm D call. CDR3 length: 14 residues. Trimming cost V 5 bases and J 5 bases, with 17 bases left between them. Germline V lookup: CDR1 SGHNT, CDR2 YYREEE (reference sequence). CDR3 region: CASSYSTDADEQYF. CDR3 sequence (DNA): TGTGCCAGCAGTTATTCGACCGACGCGGACGAGCAGTACTTC.

This chain uses TRBV7-2 with TRBJ1-6; D remains unclear. Germline CDR1 reads SGHTA; CDR2 reads FQGNSA. V shed 7 bases and J shed 14 bases, with 21 bases lying between them. The CDR3 has 14 amino acids. CDR3 sequence (DNA): TGTGCCAGCATCCCCCAGGACCCCAGCGGGGCCCTCCACTTT. Translated, it gives CASIPQDPSGALHF.

This rearrangement joins TRBV6-5 to TRBJ1-5; 10 bases align to TRBD1. In germline, CDR1 is MNHEY, CDR2 SVGAGI. With V trimmed by 6 bases and J by 6 bases, 2 bases remained unmatched. The CDR3 loop spans 13 amino acids. CDR3 protein: CASSRTGGQPQHF. The DNA for the CDR3 is TGTGCCAGCAGCAGGACAGGGGGTCAGCCCCAGCATTTT.

The rearrangement joins TRBV29-1 to TRBJ2-7; 11 positions match TRBD1. Trimming cost V 6 bases and J 3 bases; bases outside gene matches: 7. Germline assignment: CDR1 SQVTM and CDR2 ANQGSEA. This CDR3 spans 14 amino acids. In DNA form, the CDR3 reads TGCAGCGTGGGGACCGGGACAGGGGGCTACGAGCAGTACTTC. Residues: CSVGTGTGGYEQYF.

The chain combines TRBV14 with TRBJ2-7; 13 bases map to TRBD2. This CDR3 spans 16 amino acids. Germline CDR1 is SGHDN and CDR2 is FVKESK. After removal of 4 bases from V and 5 bases from J, the junction contained 8 bases not matched to a gene. CDR3 DNA: TGTGCCAGCAGCCGGATAGGACTAGCGGGGGTGAACGAGCAGTACTTC. Its translation is CASSRIGLAGVNEQYF.

This chain links TRBV4-1 with TRBJ1-2; 9 bases match TRBD1. The V gene's germline CDR1 is MGHRA and CDR2 YSYEKL. The CDR3 has 16 amino acids. V gave up 3 bases and J gave up 7 bases; unmatched junction bases: 12. For the CDR3, the DNA is TGCGCCAGCAGCCATCATACCTCGGGACAGGGTACTGGCTACACCTTC. It yields the protein CASSHHTSGQGTGYTF.

The J gene is TRBJ2-7, the V gene TRBV11-2; D remains unclear. Trimming cost V 0 bases and J 2 bases, with 11 bases left between them. The CDR3 runs 15 residues. Germline V gene lookup returns CDR1 SGHAT and CDR2 FQNNGV. The CDR3 DNA sequence: TGTGCCAGCAGCTTAGATCTGGGCCCAGCCTACGAGCAGTACTTC. This codes for CASSLDLGPAYEQYF.

The V gene is TRBV19, the J gene TRBJ1-2, with D hard to call. This CDR3 has 13 residues. V lost 1 base and J 3 bases, leaving 6 bases between the germline ends. Germline loops: CDR1 LNHDA, CDR2 SQIVND (reference sequence). The CDR3 loop reads CASSIGRDYGYTF. The CDR3 DNA is TGTGCCAGTAGTATAGGTCGAGACTATGGCTACACCTTC. Full variable domain (outside the CDR3, taken from reference TRBV19 and TRBJ1-2): DGGITQSPKYLFRKEGQNVTLSCEQNLNHDAMYWYRQDPGQGLRLIYYSQIVNDFQKGDIAEGYSVSREKKESFPLTVTSAQKNPTAFYLCASSIGRDYGYTFGSGTRLTVV.

The chain uses TRBV4-1 and TRBJ1-4; 11 bases line up with TRBD1. V shed 0 bases and J 8 bases; nucleotides not matched to a gene: 5. The CDR3 has 16 residues. Germline V gives CDR1 MGHRA, CDR2 YSYEKL. The CDR3, as DNA: TGCGCCAGCAGCCAAGAATATGGGACAGGGGGGGAAAAACTGTTTTTT. Its protein product is CASSQEYGTGGEKLFF.

The gene calls are TRBV3-1 (or the pseudogene TRBV3-2) and TRBJ2-4, with TRBD1 as a possible D gene (5 bases). V was shortened by 5 bases and J by 3 bases, with 17 bases between the two germline ends. CDR1 and CDR2 from the germline V gene are LGHDT and YNNKEL (reference sequence). The CDR3 runs 16 residues. The CDR3 nucleotides read TGTGCCAGCAGCGAACACCAGGGCGTGGGCAAAAACATTCAGTACTTC. Translated, it gives CASSEHQGVGKNIQYF.

CDR3 nucleotide sequence: TGTGCCAGTACCGTAGCGGGGGGGCCAGATGAGCAGTTCTTC. Protein sequence: CASTVAGGPDEQFF. The J gene is TRBJ2-1, the V gene TRBV19; 11 bases match TRBD2. CDR1 LNHDA and CDR2 SQIVND come from the germline V gene (reference sequence). The CDR3 loop spans 14 amino acids. Unmatched junction bases numbered 7, after V lost 7 bases and J lost 8 bases.